The clone carrying this T cell receptor (beta chain) was seen more than once but under ten times. No antigen is known for it. The ends lost 2 bases at V and 5 bases at J; junction bases unmatched: 4. The germline V gene has CDR1 LGHDT and CDR2 YNNKEL (reference sequence). CDR3 length: 14 residues. Non-transplant comparator patients with other cancers had at least five gastrointestinal samples and no known gastrointestinal disease. The entry originates in a study of tissue T cells after allogeneic stem cell transplantation. Method: immunoSEQ multiplex PCR; TCRdb's copy keeps in-frame clones and lacks some. This table holds some 11,000 clones, about 73% found once. Whole-study findings and limits: Limitations included a small, clinically heterogeneous cohort and limited sampling depth. Anatomically similar tissues had similar TCR repertoires within each patient. Motif-based clustering found tissue-specific repertoire signatures shared across patients, though few clones were shared.

Specimen: tissue from the right colon, collected at autopsy. The rearrangement uses TRBV3-1 (or the pseudogene TRBV3-2) and TRBJ2-5; TRBD2 aligns across 8 bases. The origin of this receptor is a woman aged 18 to 55 with breast cancer. CDR3 residues: CASSQTGGFETQYF. The CDR3 DNA is TGTGCCAGCAGCCAAACGGGGGGGTTCGAGACCCAGTACTTC.